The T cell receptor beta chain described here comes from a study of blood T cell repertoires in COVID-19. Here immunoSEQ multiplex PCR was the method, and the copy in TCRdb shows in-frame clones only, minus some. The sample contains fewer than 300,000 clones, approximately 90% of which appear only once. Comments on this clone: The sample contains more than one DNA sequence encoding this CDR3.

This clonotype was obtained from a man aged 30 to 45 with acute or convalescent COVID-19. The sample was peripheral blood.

CDR3 protein: CASSIAGYNEQFF. CDR3 in DNA: TGTGCCAGTAGTATAGCCGGCTACAATGAGCAGTTCTTC. The chain couples TRBV19 to TRBJ2-1; D is ambiguous. The CDR3 totals 13 residues. Trimming pared 1 base from V and 3 bases from J, leaving 4 bases between. Per germline, CDR1 LNHDA and CDR2 SQIVND (reference sequence).